The 30 T cell receptor beta chains presented below share a single source sample, sequenced in a study of blood T cell repertoires in COVID-19. Profiling relied on immunoSEQ multiplex PCR, and the TCRdb table lists in-frame clones only, not all of them. In the table there are 64,000 or so clones, roughly 80% of which are singletons. Sample: peripheral blood. These receptors were collected from a man older than 75 with acute or convalescent COVID-19.

The chain carries TRBV10-2 and TRBJ1-5; the match to TRBD1 covers 7 bases. Germline lookup yields CDR1 WSHSY and CDR2 SAAADI. This CDR3 spans 14 amino acids. Unmatched junction bases numbered 10, after V lost 7 bases and J lost 7 bases. The CDR3 DNA sequence: TGCGCCAGCACCCAAATGGAGGGGGCACAGCCCCAGCATTTT. This sequence encodes CASTQMEGAQPQHF.

V gene TRBV27 combines with J gene TRBJ1-4; D possibly corresponds to TRBD1 (6 bases). This CDR3 contains 17 residues. Germline V gives CDR1 MNHEY, CDR2 SMNVEV (reference sequence). Trimming pared 6 bases from V and 2 bases from J, leaving 19 bases between. The CDR3 protein is CASSPGTLRRTNEKLFF. The CDR3 nucleotides read TGTGCCAGCAGCCCCGGGACACTACGGCGGACTAATGAAAAACTGTTTTTT.

The chain has TRBV5-1 and TRBJ1-4; 7 bases align to TRBD1. Looked up from germline, CDR1 is SGHRS and CDR2 is YFSETQ. The CDR3 runs to 14 residues. V shed 3 bases, J shed 7 bases, and the junction held 6 bases outside the gene matches. CDR3 loop: CASSYDRVGEKLFF. The CDR3 region has the DNA TGCGCCAGCAGCTATGACAGGGTCGGTGAAAAACTGTTTTTT.

This chain links TRBV5-6 with TRBJ2-7; the D gene is possibly TRBD1 (5 bases). Germline CDR1 and CDR2: SGHDT and YYEEEE. The CDR3 sequence is 15 residues long. V lost 0 bases and J lost 7, with 17 bases in between. CDR3 coding DNA: TGTGCCAGCAGCTTGGCCTATAACAGGCTGGGGGAGCAGTACTTC. Translation gives CASSLAYNRLGEQYF.

This clone was recorded once. This chain links TRBV11-2 with TRBJ2-7; D remains ambiguous. V gave up 6 bases and J gave up 0 bases, with 18 bases separating them. This CDR3 is 16 amino acids long. Per germline, CDR1 SGHAT and CDR2 FQNNGV. The CDR3 region has the DNA TGTGCCAGCAGAGATATTCTGGCAGGTGACTCCTACGAGCAGTACTTC. Its translation: CASRDILAGDSYEQYF.

This chain joins TRBV5-6 and TRBJ1-4; D is ambiguous. The germline V gene has CDR1 SGHDT and CDR2 YYEEEE. V shed 1 base and J shed 8 bases, with 15 bases lying between them. The CDR3 extends over 15 amino acids. CDR3 bases: TGTGCCAGCAGCTTGAGTACTACGCGCGGGGAAAAACTGTTTTTT. Its translation is CASSLSTTRGEKLFF.

The genes are TRBV24-1 and TRBJ2-7, with TRBD1 identical over 7 bases. The CDR3 loop spans 13 amino acids. With V trimmed by 8 bases and J by 2 bases, 5 bases remained unmatched. Germline CDR1 and CDR2: KGHDR and SFDVKD. The CDR3 loop reads CATTDRATYEQYF. The CDR3 DNA follows: TGTGCCACCACAGACAGGGCCACCTACGAGCAGTACTTC.

This chain links TRBV5-4 with TRBJ2-1; 8 positions match TRBD2. The CDR3 is made up of 16 amino acids. V shed 0 bases, J shed 4 bases, and the junction held 6 bases outside the gene matches. Per germline, CDR1 SGHNT and CDR2 YYREEE (reference sequence). CDR3 sequence reads: CASSLAAGGAYNEQFF. CDR3 DNA sequence: TGTGCCAGCAGCTTGGCTGCGGGAGGAGCATACAATGAGCAGTTCTTC.

The rearrangement links TRBV5-4 to TRBJ1-6; 10 bases fit TRBD1. Germline-derived CDR1 and CDR2 are SGHNT and YYREEE (reference sequence). The J segment lost 8 bases and the V segment lost 4 bases, leaving 3 bases of the junction unmatched. This CDR3 contains 14 residues. The CDR3 region is CASSTGTGDSPLHF. The CDR3 bases are TGTGCCAGCAGCACCGGGACAGGGGATTCACCCCTCCACTTT. The whole variable domain, filled in from reference TRBV5-4 and TRBJ1-6, reads ETGVTQSPTHLIKTRGQQVTLRCSSQSGHNTVSWYQQALGQGPQFIFQYYREEENGRGNFPPRFSGLQFPNYSSELNVNALELDDSALYLCASSTGTGDSPLHFGNGTRLTVT.

J is TRBJ2-1 and V is TRBV7-2, with a possible D match to TRBD2 (6 bases). The V end was cut by 5 bases, the J end by 0 bases, with 11 bases between. The germline V gene encodes CDR1 SGHTA and CDR2 FQGNSA. This CDR3 has 15 residues. CDR3 loop: CASSGTFISYNEQFF. The CDR3 nucleotides are TGTGCCAGCAGCGGGACTTTCATCTCCTACAATGAGCAGTTCTTC.

V usage is TRBV28 and J usage is TRBJ2-7; 7 bases are a match to TRBD2. CDR1 and CDR2 (germline): MDHEN, SYDVKM. V lost 2 bases to trimming and J lost 0 bases; unmatched junction nucleotides: 7. The CDR3 is 16 residues long. The CDR3 region is CASSLHLAELSYEQYF. CDR3 sequence (DNA): TGTGCCAGCAGTTTACACCTAGCGGAACTCTCCTACGAGCAGTACTTC.

The chain couples TRBV25-1 to TRBJ2-5; the D gene is possibly TRBD1 (5 bases). CDR1 and CDR2 (germline): MGHDK, SYGVNS. V lost 6 bases and J 1 base, leaving 9 bases between the germline ends. This CDR3 spans 13 amino acids. The CDR3 here is CASRQALQETQYF. CDR3 nucleotides: TGTGCCAGCAGACAGGCCCTCCAAGAGACCCAGTACTTC. The full variable domain, its missing parts supplied by reference TRBV25-1 and TRBJ2-5, is EADIYQTPRYLVIGTGKKITLECSQTMGHDKMYWYQQDPGMELHLIHYSYGVNSTEKGDLSSESTVSRIRTEHFPLTLESARPSHTSQYLCASRQALQETQYFGPGTRLLVL.

The chain uses TRBV7-8 and TRBJ1-1; D possibly corresponds to TRBD1 (6 bases). Germline lookup yields CDR1 SGHVS and CDR2 FQNEAQ. V lost 5 bases and J lost 5, with 18 bases in between. The CDR3 totals 15 residues. The CDR3 bases are TGTGCCAGCAGCCGAGGCCCACAGGGCATAACTGAAGCTTTCTTT. Translation gives CASSRGPQGITEAFF. Filled out from reference TRBV7-8 and TRBJ1-1, the complete variable domain reads GAGVSQSPRYKVAKRGQDVALRCDPISGHVSLFWYQQALGQGPEFLTYFQNEAQLDKSGLPSDRFFAERPEGSVSTLKIQRTQQEDSAVYLCASSRGPQGITEAFFGQGTRLTVV.

V and J are TRBV9 and TRBJ2-1; maybe TRBD1 (5 bases). The CDR3 runs 15 residues. Germline V CDR1 and CDR2: SGDLS, YYNGEE. V lost 2 bases and J 7 bases, leaving 16 bases between the germline ends. Here the CDR3 reads CASSVGQGLGNEQFF. DNA of the CDR3: TGTGCCAGCAGCGTGGGGCAGGGCTTAGGAAATGAGCAGTTCTTC.

The chain employs TRBV7-6 and TRBJ1-2; D call uncertain. Per the germline V gene, CDR1 is SGHVS and CDR2 is FNYEAQ. This CDR3 is 13 amino acids long. Trimming left V 1 base short and J 2 bases short, with 5 bases between. The CDR3 loop is CASSLDSNYGYTF. The CDR3 nucleotides are TGTGCCAGCAGCTTAGACAGCAACTATGGCTACACCTTC.

This chain connects TRBV3-1 (or the pseudogene TRBV3-2) to TRBJ1-2; the match to TRBD1 covers 7 bases. V was clipped by 2 bases and J by 8 bases; unmatched bases: 8. CDR3 length equals 14 residues. Germline V lookup: CDR1 LGHDT, CDR2 YNNKEL (reference sequence). CDR3 nucleotide sequence: TGTGCCAGCAGCCAACGACAGGGCGCTATCGGCTACACCTTC. This sequence encodes CASSQRQGAIGYTF.

V is TRBV2 and J is TRBJ2-2; 11 nucleotides line up with TRBD1. With V trimmed by 6 bases and J by 4 bases, 4 bases remained unmatched. The CDR3 covers 15 residues. Germline V lookup: CDR1 SNHLY, CDR2 FYNNEI. CDR3 sequence (DNA): TGTGCCAGCAGGGACAGGGGGCGCAGCACCGGGGAGCTGTTTTTT. This translates into CASRDRGRSTGELFF.

V gene TRBV6-1 combines with J gene TRBJ2-7; 10 bases map to TRBD1. This CDR3 has 15 amino acids. V was pared by 2 bases and J by 2 bases, with 3 bases of the junction left unmatched. Germline assignment: CDR1 MNHNS and CDR2 SASEGT. CDR3 nucleotide sequence: TGTGCCAGCAGTGAATGGGGGACAGGGGCCTACGAGCAGTACTTC. Protein sequence: CASSEWGTGAYEQYF.

The chain joins TRBV6-5 to TRBJ1-2, with D hard to call. From germline, CDR1 is MNHEY and CDR2 SVGAGI. This CDR3 is built from 13 residues. The germline V and J ends were trimmed by 11 bases and 4 bases, with 17 bases remaining between them. Here the CDR3 reads CASRTEGGYGYTF. The CDR3 coding sequence is TGTGCCTCCCGTACCGAGGGCGGCTATGGCTACACCTTC.

V is TRBV10-3 and J is TRBJ1-1, with D possibly matching TRBD1 (6 bases). V lost 3 bases to trimming and J lost 3 bases, with 8 bases between them. Per the germline V gene, CDR1 is ENHRY and CDR2 is SYGVKD. CDR3 length equals 13 residues. The CDR3 DNA follows: TGTGCCATCAGTGAAAACAGGGACACTGAAGCTTTCTTT. Translation gives CAISENRDTEAFF.

The J gene is TRBJ2-5, the V gene TRBV2, with TRBD2 identical over 10 bases. The CDR3 is made up of 14 amino acids. Trimming took 5 bases from V and 5 from J; bases not matched to a gene: 5. CDR1 and CDR2 from the germline V gene are SNHLY and FYNNEI. The CDR3 sequence is CASSWTSGTETQYF. For the CDR3, the DNA is TGTGCCAGCAGTTGGACTAGCGGTACGGAGACCCAGTACTTC. Drawing the rest from reference TRBV2 and TRBJ2-5, the complete variable domain is EPEVTQTPSHQVTQMGQEVILRCVPISNHLYFYWYRQILGQKVEFLVSFYNNEISEKSEIFDDQFSVERPDGSNFTLKIRSTKLEDSAMYFCASSWTSGTETQYFGPGTRLLVL.

This clone was detected only a few times. The V and J genes are TRBV12-3 or TRBV12-4 and TRBJ1-2; D is perhaps TRBD1 (5 bases). V lost 4 bases to trimming and J lost 10 bases, with 16 bases between them. The CDR3 has 13 amino acids. CDR3 region: CASSSKPPQDYTF. As DNA, the CDR3 is TGTGCCAGCAGTTCGAAACCCCCACAGGACTACACCTTC.

The rearrangement links TRBV5-4 to TRBJ1-1, with D unresolved. With 3 bases removed from V and 5 bases from J, the gap between germline ends came to 20 bases. The germline V gene has CDR1 SGHNT and CDR2 YYREEE (reference sequence). This CDR3 has 16 amino acids. CDR3 nucleotides: TGTGCCAGCAGCTCCGGAACTAAGGGTCGGGGAACTGAAGCTTTCTTT. Translating gives CASSSGTKGRGTEAFF.

The V call is TRBV5-4, the J call TRBJ2-7; 7 nucleotides match TRBD1. Losses at the gene ends were 0 bases for V and 5 bases for J; bases not matched to a gene: 5. CDR1 and CDR2 from the germline V gene are SGHNT and YYREEE (reference sequence). CDR3 size: 14 residues. CDR3 loop: CASSLARGRDEQYF. CDR3 DNA sequence: TGTGCCAGCAGCTTGGCGAGGGGGCGCGACGAGCAGTACTTC.

This chain links TRBV11-3 with TRBJ2-5, with D possibly being TRBD2 (5 bases). The CDR3 sequence is 17 residues long. V gave up 0 bases and J gave up 5 bases, with 19 bases separating them. Germline assignment: CDR1 SGHNT and CDR2 YENEEA. CDR3 in DNA: TGTGCCAGCAGCTTAGATACGTTAGGACGCAGGAGGGAGACCCAGTACTTC. Protein: CASSLDTLGRRRETQYF.

This clone has just one count. V gene TRBV19 combines with J gene TRBJ1-5; no clear D gene. The germline V gene encodes CDR1 LNHDA and CDR2 SQIVND (reference sequence). The CDR3 extends over 14 amino acids. The V end lost 6 bases, the J end lost 5 bases, and 14 bases lay between the germline ends. The DNA of the CDR3 is TGTGCCAGTAGCCCCCCGGAGGGATATCAGCCCCAGCATTTT. This codes for CASSPPEGYQPQHF.

This clone appeared once. The V gene is TRBV30, the J gene TRBJ1-6; unclear D gene. Trimming pared 3 bases from V and 0 bases from J, leaving 12 bases between. The V gene's germline CDR1 is GTSNPN and CDR2 SVGIG (reference sequence). The CDR3 length is 16 residues. The CDR3 DNA reads TGTGCCTGGAGAGCGGGGATGGGCTCCTATAATTCACCCCTCCACTTT. It codes for CAWRAGMGSYNSPLHF.

This clone has a single count. The chain is built from TRBV29-1 and TRBJ2-5; unclear D gene. Germline assignment: CDR1 SQVTM and CDR2 ANQGSEA. V was clipped by 3 bases and J by 2 bases, with 7 bases between them. The CDR3 runs to 12 residues. This chain's CDR3 is CSVEWQQETQYF. CDR3 nucleotide sequence: TGCAGCGTTGAGTGGCAGCAAGAGACCCAGTACTTC.

The chain employs TRBV19 and TRBJ2-5; D possibly corresponds to TRBD2 (6 bases). In germline, CDR1 is LNHDA, CDR2 SQIVND (reference sequence). The CDR3 spans 15 residues. V lost 6 bases and J lost 1, with 15 bases in between. CDR3 DNA sequence: TGTGCCAGTAGCCTTGGGGGGAATATCCAAGAGACCCAGTACTTC. Its protein product is CASSLGGNIQETQYF. Together with reference TRBV19 and TRBJ2-5, the CDR3 gives the full variable domain: DGGITQSPKYLFRKEGQNVTLSCEQNLNHDAMYWYRQDPGQGLRLIYYSQIVNDFQKGDIAEGYSVSREKKESFPLTVTSAQKNPTAFYLCASSLGGNIQETQYFGPGTRLLVL.

This clone was observed a handful of times. The chain combines TRBV5-1 with TRBJ2-2; D may be TRBD2 (5 bases). Germline-derived CDR1 and CDR2 are SGHRS and YFSETQ. The V end was cut by 4 bases, the J end by 5 bases, with 18 bases between. The CDR3 sequence is 16 residues long. This CDR3 is CASSGSGPRGTGELFF. The DNA of the CDR3 is TGCGCCAGCAGCGGGAGCGGTCCTCGTGGTACCGGGGAGCTGTTTTTT. Full variable domain (remainder filled in from reference TRBV5-1 and TRBJ2-2): KAGVTQTPRYLIKTRGQQVTLSCSPISGHRSVSWYQQTPGQGLQFLFEYFSETQRNKGNFPGRFSGRQFSNSRSEMNVSTLELGDSALYLCASSGSGPRGTGELFFGEGSRLTVL.